The clone carrying this T cell receptor beta chain was detected only once. Its matching antigen is unknown. In the PCR, 60 Vbeta and 13 Jbeta primers were used. Assay used: immunoSEQ multiplex PCR; TCRdb lists only in-frame clones, some missing. The data show about 160,000 clones, with 70% to 90% seen just once and approximately 2.3% held by the top ten. The data originate from a study of cytomegalovirus exposure and HLA in healthy donors. Study results and limitations: The authors enumerated over 150 TCR beta chains as linked to cytomegalovirus. Using a false discovery rate of 0.05, a later analysis showed that 16,000 or so TCR beta sequences were associated with HLA alleles. In a later analysis, TCR beta V- and J-gene trimming was associated with a missense DCLRE1C variant. In presence/absence analyses, roughly uniform sequencing depth across donors was assumed.

The CDR3 contains 15 residues. V dropped 4 bases and J dropped 1; count of bases not matched to a gene: 6. The source of this sequence is a man younger than 35 in good health and CMV-seropositive. What was sequenced was PBMCs. J is TRBJ2-5 and V is TRBV5-3, with 8 bases that match TRBD1. TRBV5-3 is assigned to the ORF class and has an uncertain function. CDR3 nucleotide sequence: TGTGCCAGAAGCCGGGGACAGGTCTTCCAAGAGACCCAGTACTTC. This codes for CARSRGQVFQETQYF.